This T cell receptor beta chain was observed in a study of blood T cells in healthy people across ages. Study-wide context: Template-switching capture recovered about one barcoded beta molecule per two T cells.

The use of a sample-barcoded 5' primer and a J-beta primer mix characterized a second PCR of about 6 to 12 cycles. A 12-random-nucleotide template-switch adaptor tagged each cDNA molecule. TCRdb ran MiXCR on the 5' RACE reads and lists one entry per CDR3 protein. The sample carries 1.5 million or so distinct CDR3 sequences, about 42% recorded once. The CDR3 sequence is 14 residues long. Germline CDR1 is SGHTA and CDR2 is FQGNSA. Trimming took off 2 bases at V and 8 bases at J, with 12 bases between the two ends. The sequenced sample consisted of blood. The V and J genes are TRBV7-2 and TRBJ1-4, with D tentatively TRBD1 (5 bases). This TCR came from a woman aged 18 to 35 in good health. Here the CDR3 DNA reads TGTGCCAGCAGCTTAAACAGGCAGAAGGAAAAACTGTTTTTT. The encoded protein is CASSLNRQKEKLFF.